One sample yielded the 2 T cell receptor beta chains listed below, sequenced in a study of OX40 agonist ivuxolimab in advanced cancers. Method: immunoSEQ multiplex PCR; TCRdb's copy keeps in-frame clones and lacks some. The sample holds 150,000 to 190,000 clones; roughly 94% are singletons and the top ten take approximately 0.32%. The sequencing used CD4+ or CD8+ T cells sorted from blood, collected in a trial of the OX40 agonist ivuxolimab. The source is an adult with an advanced solid tumor such as melanoma, head and neck, liver or kidney cancer.

The V gene is TRBV7-2, the J gene TRBJ2-1, with D possibly TRBD2 on 5 matching bases. Trimming took off 5 bases at V and 2 bases at J, with 16 bases between the two ends. This CDR3 has 16 residues. Germline V gene lookup returns CDR1 SGHTA and CDR2 FQGNSA. The chain's CDR3 is CASSLLRGSTYNEQFF. DNA for the CDR3: TGTGCCAGCAGCCTCCTCCGGGGATCTACCTACAATGAGCAGTTCTTC.

V usage is TRBV6-6 and J usage is TRBJ1-5; D uncertain. The germline CDR1 and CDR2 sequences are MNHNY and SVGAGI (reference sequence). This CDR3 contains 14 residues. Trimming took off 2 bases at V and 6 bases at J, with 11 bases between the two ends. Here the CDR3 reads CASSYGGVRQPQHF. The CDR3 region has the DNA TGTGCCAGCAGTTACGGCGGCGTGCGTCAGCCCCAGCATTTT.